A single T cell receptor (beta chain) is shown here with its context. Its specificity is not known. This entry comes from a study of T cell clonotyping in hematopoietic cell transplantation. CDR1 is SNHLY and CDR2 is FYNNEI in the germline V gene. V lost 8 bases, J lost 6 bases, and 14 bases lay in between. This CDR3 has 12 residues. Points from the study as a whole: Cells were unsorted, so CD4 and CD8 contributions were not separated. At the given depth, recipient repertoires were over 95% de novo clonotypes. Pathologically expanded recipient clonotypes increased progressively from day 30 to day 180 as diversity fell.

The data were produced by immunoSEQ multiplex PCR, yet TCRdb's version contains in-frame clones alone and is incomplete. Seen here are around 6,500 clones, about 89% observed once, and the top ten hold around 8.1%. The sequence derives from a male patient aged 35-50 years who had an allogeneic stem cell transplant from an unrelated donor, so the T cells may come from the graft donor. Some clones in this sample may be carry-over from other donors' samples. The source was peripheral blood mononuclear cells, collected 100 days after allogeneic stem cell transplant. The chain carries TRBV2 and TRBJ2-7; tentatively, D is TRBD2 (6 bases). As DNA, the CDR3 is TGTGCCAGCCAGGCGAGGGGAGGCGAGCAGTACTTC. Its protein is CASQARGGEQYF. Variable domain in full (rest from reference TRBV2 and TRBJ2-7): EPEVTQTPSHQVTQMGQEVILRCVPISNHLYFYWYRQILGQKVEFLVSFYNNEISEKSEIFDDQFSVERPDGSNFTLKIRSTKLEDSAMYFCASQARGGEQYFGPGTRLTVT.